These 20 T cell receptor beta chains originate from one sample sequenced in a study of cytomegalovirus exposure and HLA in healthy donors. Sequenced by immunoSEQ multiplex PCR; TCRdb stores in-frame clones only, minus some. The repertoire holds 100,000 to 150,000 clones, with roughly 95% as singletons. Sequencing was carried out using PBMCs. Receptors originate from a man between 18 and 29 years old in good health and CMV-seronegative.

The gene calls are TRBV7-2 and TRBJ2-2; 13 bases agree with TRBD2. CDR1 SGHTA and CDR2 FQGNSA come from the germline V gene. V trimming: 3 bases; J trimming: 6 bases; junction bases outside the gene matches: 1. The CDR3 has 15 residues. The CDR3 protein is CASSFGLAGAGELFF. The CDR3 nucleotides are TGTGCCAGCAGCTTCGGACTAGCGGGAGCCGGGGAGCTGTTTTTT.

The gene calls are TRBV5-6 and TRBJ2-3; 8 bases are shared with TRBD1. V shed 3 bases, J shed 6 bases, and the junction held 3 bases outside the gene matches. CDR3 length: 13 amino acids. Germline V gene sequence: CDR1 SGHDT, CDR2 YYEEEE. The CDR3, as DNA: TGTGCCAGCAGCTCGTACAGGGGGGATACGCAGTATTTT. It encodes CASSSYRGDTQYF. The full variable domain, its missing parts supplied by reference TRBV5-6 and TRBJ2-3, is DAGVTQSPTHLIKTRGQQVTLRCSPKSGHDTVSWYQQALGQGPQFIFQYYEEEERQRGNFPDRFSGHQFPNYSSELNVNALLLGDSALYLCASSSYRGDTQYFGPGTRLTVL.

This clone was seen once. This sequence joins TRBV7-3 and TRBJ1-1; D perhaps matches TRBD1 (5 bases). The V and J ends lost 2 bases and 0 bases respectively, with 10 bases between them. The CDR3 has 15 residues. Germline V lookup: CDR1 SGHTA, CDR2 FQGTGA. The CDR3 region is CASSLYGAMNTEAFF. In nucleotides, the CDR3 is TGTGCCAGCAGCTTATATGGGGCCATGAACACTGAAGCTTTCTTT.

This clone was counted once. This chain connects TRBV6-1 to TRBJ1-1, with a possible D match to TRBD1 (6 bases). CDR3 size: 16 residues. The V and J ends lost 2 bases and 0 bases respectively, with 13 bases between them. Germline V gives CDR1 MNHNS, CDR2 SASEGT. CDR3 coding DNA: TGTGCCAGCAGTGAACCAGGGGACCTCATGAACACTGAAGCTTTCTTT. It encodes CASSEPGDLMNTEAFF.

The chain joins TRBV5-1 to TRBJ2-7, with 10 bases lining up with TRBD2. Trimming removed 6 bases from V and 4 bases from J; junction bases left unmatched: 4. This CDR3 has 13 residues. The V gene's germline CDR1 is SGHRS and CDR2 YFSETQ. The CDR3 coding sequence is TGCGCCAGCAAGGGAGCGGGAGGGTACGAGCAGTACTTC. Protein sequence: CASKGAGGYEQYF.

V is TRBV27 and J is TRBJ1-5; D is ambiguous. Germline CDR1 reads MNHEY; CDR2 reads SMNVEV (reference sequence). This CDR3 is 13 amino acids long. The germline V and J ends were trimmed by 4 bases and 6 bases, with 10 bases remaining between them. CDR3: CASSSSAGQPQHF. In nucleotides, the CDR3 is TGTGCCAGCAGTTCATCAGCGGGTCAGCCCCAGCATTTT.

V and J are TRBV27 and TRBJ2-5, with D unclear. The germline V gene has CDR1 MNHEY and CDR2 SMNVEV (reference sequence). CDR3 length: 13 amino acids. Trimming stripped 5 bases from V and 4 bases from J, with 11 bases between. The CDR3 DNA reads as TGTGCCAGCAGTCTGGCCGGGTTAGAGACCCAGTACTTC. This sequence encodes CASSLAGLETQYF.

In DNA, the CDR3 is TGTGCCAGCAGCAAAGGGACTAGCGTGAGCCCCTACGAGCAGTACTTC. Its protein is CASSKGTSVSPYEQYF. This chain links TRBV7-9 with TRBJ2-7, with 10 bases that match TRBD2. The CDR3 extends over 16 amino acids. V was clipped by 5 bases and J by 2 bases; unmatched bases: 9. Germline CDR1 reads SEHNR; CDR2 reads FQNEAQ (reference sequence). The full variable domain, completed using reference TRBV7-9 and TRBJ2-7, is DTGVSQNPRHKITKRGQNVTFRCDPISEHNRLYWYRQTLGQGPEFLTYFQNEAQLEKSRLLSDRFSAERPKGSFSTLEIQRTEQGDSAMYLCASSKGTSVSPYEQYFGPGTRLTVT.

V gene TRBV27 combines with J gene TRBJ2-1; TRBD1 matches 7 bases. The CDR3 runs 16 residues. Germline V lookup: CDR1 MNHEY, CDR2 SMNVEV (reference sequence). J gave up 1 base and V 5 bases, and 8 bases lay outside the gene matches. The DNA of the CDR3 is TGTGCCAGCAGTCTCGACAGGGACGGGTCCTACAATGAGCAGTTCTTC. This encodes CASSLDRDGSYNEQFF.

V is TRBV6-1 and J is TRBJ2-1; TRBD2 aligns across 12 bases. Looked up from germline, CDR1 is MNHNS and CDR2 is SASEGT. V gave up 6 bases and J gave up 5 bases; unmatched junction bases: 5. The CDR3 runs 15 residues. The CDR3 sequence is CASRGLAGGNNEQFF. CDR3 DNA sequence: TGTGCCAGCAGGGGTCTAGCGGGAGGGAACAATGAGCAGTTCTTC.

The V and J genes are TRBV30 and TRBJ2-7; maybe TRBD2 (7 bases). The CDR3 contains 13 residues. Germline values: CDR1 GTSNPN, CDR2 SVGIG (reference sequence). Trimming pared 5 bases from V and 6 bases from J, leaving 17 bases between. The CDR3 region has the DNA TGTGCCTGGGGTTGGGGGGGCAAAAGCGAGCAGTACTTC. Its translation is CAWGWGGKSEQYF.

The V and J genes are TRBV7-3 and TRBJ2-1; no clear D gene. Looked up from germline, CDR1 is SGHTA and CDR2 is FQGTGA. The CDR3 is made up of 13 amino acids. With 3 bases removed from V and 4 bases from J, the gap between germline ends came to 7 bases. CDR3 nucleotide sequence: TGTGCCAGCAGCTTCTCCCAGTACAATGAGCAGTTCTTC. Protein product: CASSFSQYNEQFF.

V and J are TRBV27 and TRBJ2-1; possible D gene TRBD2, 5 bases. The CDR3 sequence is 16 residues long. With 0 bases removed from V and 0 bases from J, the gap between germline ends came to 9 bases. The germline CDR1 and CDR2 sequences are MNHEY and SMNVEV (reference sequence). In nucleotides, the CDR3 is TGTGCCAGCAGTTTATCAGAGGGAACCTCCTACAATGAGCAGTTCTTC. Translating gives CASSLSEGTSYNEQFF.

V and J are TRBV4-2 and TRBJ2-4; 7 positions agree with TRBD1. The length of the CDR3 is 13 residues. Germline V gene sequence: CDR1 LGHNA, CDR2 YNFKEQ. V lost 1 base and J lost 8; bases outside the gene matches: 2. The CDR3 region is CASSQATGDIQYF. The CDR3 nucleotides are TGTGCCAGCAGCCAAGCTACAGGGGACATTCAGTACTTC.

The chain has TRBV14 and TRBJ2-7, with a possible D match to TRBD1 (5 bases). V lost 4 bases to trimming and J lost 6 bases, with 13 bases between them. The CDR3 loop spans 13 amino acids. Germline values: CDR1 SGHDN, CDR2 FVKESK. CDR3 sequence: CASSPLRGAEQYF. As DNA, the CDR3 is TGTGCCAGCAGCCCCCTAAGGGGTGCCGAGCAGTACTTC.

The gene calls are TRBV5-1 and TRBJ1-1, with 10 bases lining up with TRBD1. Trimming removed 3 bases from V and 0 bases from J; junction bases left unmatched: 5. The CDR3 sequence is 16 residues long. From germline, CDR1 is SGHRS and CDR2 YFSETQ. The CDR3 region is CASSSSGQGLNTEAFF. The CDR3 bases are TGCGCCAGCAGCTCCTCGGGACAGGGGTTGAACACTGAAGCTTTCTTT.

The chain has TRBV28 and TRBJ1-3; D is ambiguous. The CDR3 contains 14 residues. Trimming took off 11 bases at V and 4 bases at J, with 18 bases between the two ends. Germline loops: CDR1 MDHEN, CDR2 SYDVKM. CDR3 sequence: CAGSREGLGNTIYF. CDR3 bases: TGTGCCGGATCGCGGGAGGGCCTCGGAAACACCATATATTTT.

J is TRBJ1-4 and V is TRBV7-2, with 7 bases aligning to TRBD1. Germline assignment: CDR1 SGHTA and CDR2 FQGNSA. The CDR3 runs 14 residues. V shed 4 bases and J 7 bases; nucleotides not matched to a gene: 6. This chain's CDR3 is CASSYTGAGEKLFF. In DNA form, the CDR3 reads TGTGCCAGCAGCTATACAGGGGCGGGTGAAAAACTGTTTTTT.

The rearrangement links TRBV11-3 to TRBJ2-5; TRBD1 is a possible D gene (5 bases). Germline-derived CDR1 and CDR2 are SGHNT and YENEEA. This CDR3 spans 13 amino acids. The V end lost 4 bases, the J end lost 4 bases, and 10 bases lay between the germline ends. The CDR3: CASSSRVGETQYF. The CDR3 nucleotides read TGTGCCAGCAGCTCCAGGGTCGGAGAGACCCAGTACTTC.

This rearrangement joins TRBV4-2 to TRBJ2-7; 8 bases are shared with TRBD2. The CDR3 runs 18 residues. The V segment lost 4 bases and the J segment 1 base; nucleotides outside the gene matches: 15. Germline V CDR1 and CDR2: LGHNA, YNFKEQ. The CDR3 DNA reads as TGTGCCAGCAGCCCCTCTCCCAGCGGGAGTACATTATCCTACGAGCAGTACTTC. Amino acids: CASSPSPSGSTLSYEQYF.